One sample yielded the 15 T cell receptor beta chains listed below, sequenced in a study of identical twins. Via MiXCR, TCRdb re-called the 5' RACE reads, giving one row per CDR3 protein. The sample holds about 530,000 distinct CDR3 sequences, approximately 20% seen once. The same data also contributed to another study, on yellow fever vaccine responses in identical twins.

Sequencing used CD4+ T cells sorted from blood. The receptors stem from a woman under 30 in good health.

This clonotype was counted only a few times. V gene TRBV3-1 combines with J gene TRBJ2-7; 10 nucleotides line up with TRBD1. The CDR3 is 16 residues long. Germline values: CDR1 LGHDT, CDR2 YNNKEL (reference sequence). V dropped 1 base and J dropped 2; count of bases not matched to a gene: 5. The chain's CDR3 is CASSQARTGGTYEQYF. As DNA, the CDR3 is TGTGCCAGCAGCCAAGCCCGGACAGGGGGGACCTACGAGCAGTACTTC.

This clonotype was seen at least ten times. This rearrangement joins TRBV5-1 to TRBJ1-1; 8 bases are shared with TRBD1. Germline CDR1 SGHRS, CDR2 YFSETQ. V shed 1 base, J shed 1 base, and the junction held 6 bases outside the gene matches. There are 16 residues in the CDR3. The CDR3 is CASSLTYRGTNTEAFF. Here the CDR3 DNA reads TGCGCCAGCAGCTTGACCTACAGGGGGACGAACACTGAAGCTTTCTTT.

This clonotype has a handful of counts. This chain joins TRBV28 and TRBJ1-1, with D possibly matching TRBD1 (6 bases). The CDR3 loop spans 14 amino acids. Between the trimmed V and J ends, which lost 7 bases and 2 bases, there was a span of 14 bases. Germline V gives CDR1 MDHEN, CDR2 SYDVKM. The CDR3 is CASNLRTVNTEAFF. CDR3 nucleotides: TGTGCCAGCAATCTGCGGACAGTAAACACTGAAGCTTTCTTT. Full variable domain (remainder filled in from reference TRBV28 and TRBJ1-1): DVKVTQSSRYLVKRTGEKVFLECVQDMDHENMFWYRQDPGLGLRLIYFSYDVKMKEKGDIPEGYSVSREKKERFSLILESASTNQTSMYLCASNLRTVNTEAFFGQGTRLTVV.

The sample holds a few counts of this clonotype. This rearrangement joins TRBV3-1 to TRBJ1-5; D remains unclear. CDR3 length: 14 amino acids. V was cut by 6 bases and J by 0 bases, with 9 bases left in between. Per germline, CDR1 LGHDT and CDR2 YNNKEL (reference sequence). CDR3 bases: TGTGCCAGCAGTGACAACTTTAGCAATCAGCCCCAGCATTTT. It is translated as CASSDNFSNQPQHF.

This clonotype showed up just a few times. This chain's CDR3 is CAISEGTGFTNIQYF. CDR3 nucleotide sequence: TGTGCCATCAGTGAGGGGACAGGGTTTACAAACATTCAGTACTTC. The gene calls are TRBV10-3 and TRBJ2-4; 9 nucleotides align to TRBD1. V trimming: 2 bases; J trimming: 6 bases; junction bases outside the gene matches: 5. Germline CDR1 ENHRY, CDR2 SYGVKD. The CDR3 loop spans 15 amino acids.

The table lists this clonotype with a few counts. This rearrangement joins TRBV6-2 or TRBV6-3 to TRBJ1-5; 7 bases align to TRBD1. This CDR3 contains 14 residues. Trimming removed 6 bases from V and 3 bases from J; junction bases left unmatched: 5. CDR1 is MNHEY and CDR2 is SVGEGT in the germline V gene. The CDR3 loop is CASSPDRANQPQHF. As DNA, the CDR3 is TGTGCCAGCAGCCCCGACAGGGCCAATCAGCCCCAGCATTTT.

The chain carries TRBV15 and TRBJ2-1; 14 nucleotides line up with TRBD2. CDR3 length equals 14 residues. Germline lookup yields CDR1 LNHNV and CDR2 YYDKDF (reference sequence). Germline trimming cut 5 bases from V and 10 bases from J; bases unmatched to any gene: 4. In DNA, the CDR3 is TGTGCCACCAGCGAGGGACTAGCGGGAGAGGAGCAGTTCTTC. This codes for CATSEGLAGEEQFF. The variable domain in full, completed from reference TRBV15 and TRBJ2-1, reads DAMVIQNPRYQVTQFGKPVTLSCSQTLNHNVMYWYQQKSSQAPKLLFHYYDKDFNNEADTPDNFQSRRPNTSFCFLDIRSPGLGDTAMYLCATSEGLAGEEQFFGPGTRLTVL.

The J gene is TRBJ2-1, the V gene TRBV2, with 8 nucleotides matching TRBD1. This CDR3 contains 14 residues. Germline values: CDR1 SNHLY, CDR2 FYNNEI. V lost 6 bases to trimming and J lost 8 bases; unmatched junction nucleotides: 9. CDR3 DNA sequence: TGTGCCAGCAGACGGACAGGGTCCTCGGATGAGCAGTTCTTC. This codes for CASRRTGSSDEQFF.

The table lists this clonotype with a few counts. This chain links TRBV24-1 with TRBJ2-1; tentative D call: TRBD2 (5 bases). CDR1 KGHDR and CDR2 SFDVKD come from the germline V gene. Trimming took off 2 bases at V and 7 bases at J, with 14 bases between the two ends. The CDR3 is 15 residues long. The CDR3 loop reads CATSDSAFTGNEQFF. The CDR3 nucleotides are TGTGCCACCAGTGATTCCGCCTTTACGGGGAATGAGCAGTTCTTC.

The chain is built from TRBV10-3 and TRBJ2-2; D remains unclear. The germline V and J ends were trimmed by 5 bases and 0 bases, with 4 bases remaining between them. Germline V gene sequence: CDR1 ENHRY, CDR2 SYGVKD. This CDR3 region has 13 residues. CDR3 loop: CAISSSNTGELFF. The CDR3 nucleotides are TGTGCCATCAGTTCCTCGAACACCGGGGAGCTGTTTTTT.

This clonotype was counted between two and nine times. This chain connects TRBV15 to TRBJ2-2; 9 bases align to TRBD1. With V trimmed by 2 bases and J by 5 bases, 6 bases remained unmatched. This CDR3 comprises 16 residues. CDR1 and CDR2 (germline): LNHNV, YYDKDF (reference sequence). The CDR3 protein is CATSRRTGALTGELFF. For the CDR3, the DNA is TGTGCCACCAGCAGACGGACAGGGGCTTTGACCGGGGAGCTGTTTTTT.

This chain links TRBV20-1 with TRBJ1-2; 8 bases are a match to TRBD1. Trimming cost V 4 bases and J 3 bases; bases outside gene matches: 7. Germline CDR1 reads DFQATT; CDR2 reads SNEGSKA (reference sequence). The CDR3 has 14 amino acids. CDR3: CSANSDRGDYGYTF. CDR3 bases: TGCAGTGCTAATTCAGACAGGGGAGACTATGGCTACACCTTC.

Only a few counts were recorded for this clonotype. V usage is TRBV12-3 or TRBV12-4 and J usage is TRBJ1-1, with 8 bases that match TRBD1. V lost 3 bases to trimming and J lost 11 bases; unmatched junction nucleotides: 8. The CDR3 is 13 amino acids. CDR3 nucleotide sequence: TGTGCCAGCAGTTTCCAGGGGGCCGTGGGGGCTTTCTTT. Translating gives CASSFQGAVGAFF.

The chain carries TRBV7-6 and TRBJ2-5; 12 bases map to TRBD2. Trimming cost V 0 bases and J 5 bases; bases outside gene matches: 7. The CDR3 runs to 17 residues. Germline V gene data show CDR1 as SGHVS and CDR2 as FNYEAQ. The DNA of the CDR3 is TGTGCCAGCAGCTTAGCACTAGCGGGGGGAGTTGGGGAGACCCAGTACTTC. Its protein is CASSLALAGGVGETQYF.

There are a few counts of this clonotype. At one boundary the junction diverges from the germline segment, which might be a read error. The V and J genes are TRBV20-1 and TRBJ2-7, with 10 bases identical to TRBD2. The germline CDR1 and CDR2 sequences are DFQATT and SNEGSKA (reference sequence). The CDR3 runs 13 residues. The CDR3 loop reads CSAGESGRGEQYF. The DNA for the CDR3 is TGCAGTGCTGGAGAGAGCGGGAGGGGCGAGCAGTACTTC.